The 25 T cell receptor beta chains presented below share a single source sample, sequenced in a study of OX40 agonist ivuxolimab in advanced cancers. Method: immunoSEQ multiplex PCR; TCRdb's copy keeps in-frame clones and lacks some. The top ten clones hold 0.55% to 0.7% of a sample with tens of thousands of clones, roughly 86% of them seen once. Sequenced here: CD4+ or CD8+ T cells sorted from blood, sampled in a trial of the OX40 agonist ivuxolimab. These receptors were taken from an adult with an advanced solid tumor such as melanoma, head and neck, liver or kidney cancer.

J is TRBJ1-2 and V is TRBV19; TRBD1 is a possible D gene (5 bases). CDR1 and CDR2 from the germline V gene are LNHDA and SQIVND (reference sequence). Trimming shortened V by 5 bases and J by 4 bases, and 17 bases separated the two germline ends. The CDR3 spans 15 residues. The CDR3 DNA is TGTGCCAGTAGTCCCCGGGACCTCTCTTCCTATGGCTACACCTTC. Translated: CASSPRDLSSYGYTF.

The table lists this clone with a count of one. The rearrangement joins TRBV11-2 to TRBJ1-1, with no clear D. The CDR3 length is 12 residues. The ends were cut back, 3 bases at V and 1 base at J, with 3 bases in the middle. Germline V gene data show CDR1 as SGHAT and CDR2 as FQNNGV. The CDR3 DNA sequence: TGTGCCAGCAGCTTTTCGAACACTGAAGCTTTCTTT. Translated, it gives CASSFSNTEAFF.

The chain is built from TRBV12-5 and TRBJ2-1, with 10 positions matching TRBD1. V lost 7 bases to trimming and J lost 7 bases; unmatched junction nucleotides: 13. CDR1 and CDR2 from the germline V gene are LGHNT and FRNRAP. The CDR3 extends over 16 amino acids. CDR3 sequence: CASVLEDRGIRNEQFF. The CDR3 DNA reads TGTGCTAGTGTCCTTGAGGACAGGGGGATCAGGAATGAGCAGTTCTTC.

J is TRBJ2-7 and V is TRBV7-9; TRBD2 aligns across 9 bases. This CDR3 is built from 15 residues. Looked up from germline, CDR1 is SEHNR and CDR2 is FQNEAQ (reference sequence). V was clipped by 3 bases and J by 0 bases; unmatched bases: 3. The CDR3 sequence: CASSFASGASYEQYF. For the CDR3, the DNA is TGTGCCAGCAGCTTCGCTAGCGGGGCCTCCTACGAGCAGTACTTC.

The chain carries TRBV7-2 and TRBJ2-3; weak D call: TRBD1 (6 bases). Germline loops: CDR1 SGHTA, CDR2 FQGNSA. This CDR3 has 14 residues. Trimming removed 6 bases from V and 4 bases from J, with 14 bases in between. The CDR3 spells CASRTGGGSDTQYF. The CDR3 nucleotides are TGTGCCAGCAGGACAGGTGGGGGCTCAGATACGCAGTATTTT.

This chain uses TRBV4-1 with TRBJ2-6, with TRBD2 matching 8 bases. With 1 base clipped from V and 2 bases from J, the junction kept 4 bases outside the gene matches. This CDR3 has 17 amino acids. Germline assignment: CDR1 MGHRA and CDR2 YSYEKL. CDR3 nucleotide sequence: TGCGCCAGCAGCCAAGTAAAAGCGGGAGCTGGGGCCAACGTCCTGACTTTC. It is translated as CASSQVKAGAGANVLTF.

CDR3 sequence reads: CASSQAPASGNTIYF. The CDR3, as DNA: TGCGCCAGCAGCCAAGCCCCGGCCTCTGGAAACACCATATATTTT. The chain combines TRBV5-1 with TRBJ1-3, with no clear D. The germline V gene encodes CDR1 SGHRS and CDR2 YFSETQ. This CDR3 contains 15 residues. V lost 4 bases to trimming and J lost 0 bases, with 11 bases between them.

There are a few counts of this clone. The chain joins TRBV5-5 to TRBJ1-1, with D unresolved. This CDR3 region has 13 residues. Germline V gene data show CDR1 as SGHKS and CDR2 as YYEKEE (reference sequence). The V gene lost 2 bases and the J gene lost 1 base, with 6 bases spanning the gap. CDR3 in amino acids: CASSFTGNTEAFF. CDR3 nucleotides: TGTGCCAGCAGCTTTACTGGGAACACTGAAGCTTTCTTT.

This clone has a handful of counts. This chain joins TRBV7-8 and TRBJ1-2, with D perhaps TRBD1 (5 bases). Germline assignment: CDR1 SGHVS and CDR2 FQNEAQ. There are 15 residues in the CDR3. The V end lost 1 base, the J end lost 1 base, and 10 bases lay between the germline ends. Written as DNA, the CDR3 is TGTGCCAGCAGCTTAGACGTCAGGGTTAACTATGGCTACACCTTC. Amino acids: CASSLDVRVNYGYTF.

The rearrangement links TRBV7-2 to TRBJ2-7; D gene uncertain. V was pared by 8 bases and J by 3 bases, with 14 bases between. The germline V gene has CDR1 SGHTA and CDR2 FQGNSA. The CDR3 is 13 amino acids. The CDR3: CASETRQHYEQYF. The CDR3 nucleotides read TGTGCCAGCGAGACAAGGCAGCACTACGAGCAGTACTTC.

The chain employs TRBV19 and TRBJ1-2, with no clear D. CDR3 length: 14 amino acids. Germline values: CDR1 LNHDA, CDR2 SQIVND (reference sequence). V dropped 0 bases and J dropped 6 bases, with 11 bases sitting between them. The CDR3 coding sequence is TGTGCCAGTAGTATAGATCTTAGAGGGAATGGCTACACCTTC. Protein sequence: CASSIDLRGNGYTF.

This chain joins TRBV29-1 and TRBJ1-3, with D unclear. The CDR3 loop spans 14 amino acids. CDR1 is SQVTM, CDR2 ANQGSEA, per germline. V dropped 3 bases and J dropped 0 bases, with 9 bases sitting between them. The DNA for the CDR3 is TGCAGCGTTGATGACGACTTCTCTGGAAACACCATATATTTT. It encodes CSVDDDFSGNTIYF.

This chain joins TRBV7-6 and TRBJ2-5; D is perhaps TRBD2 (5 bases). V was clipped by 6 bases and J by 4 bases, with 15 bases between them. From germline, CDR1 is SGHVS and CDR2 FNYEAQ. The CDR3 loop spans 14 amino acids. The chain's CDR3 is CASSSDGVGETQYF. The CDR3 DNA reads TGTGCCAGCAGTTCGGACGGGGTGGGAGAGACCCAGTACTTC.

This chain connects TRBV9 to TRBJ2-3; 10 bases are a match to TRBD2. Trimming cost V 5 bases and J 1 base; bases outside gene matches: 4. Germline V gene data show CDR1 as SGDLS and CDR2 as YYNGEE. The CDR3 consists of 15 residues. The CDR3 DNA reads TGTGCCAGCAGTTCCCTAGCGGGAGGCACAGATACGCAGTATTTT. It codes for CASSSLAGGTDTQYF.

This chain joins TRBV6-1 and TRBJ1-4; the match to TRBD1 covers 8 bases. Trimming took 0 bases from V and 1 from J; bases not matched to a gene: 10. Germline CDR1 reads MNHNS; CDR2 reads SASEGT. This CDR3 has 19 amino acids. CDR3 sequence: CASSEAPAGGLLTNEKLFF. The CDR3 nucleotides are TGTGCCAGCAGTGAAGCCCCCGCAGGGGGCTTGTTAACTAATGAAAAACTGTTTTTT.

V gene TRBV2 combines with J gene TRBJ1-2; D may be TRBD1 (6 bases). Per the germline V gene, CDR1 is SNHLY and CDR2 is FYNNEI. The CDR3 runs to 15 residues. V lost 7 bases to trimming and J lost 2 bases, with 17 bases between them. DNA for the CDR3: TGTGCCAGCACTTACGACAGGCGGAAAAACTATGGCTACACCTTC. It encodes CASTYDRRKNYGYTF.

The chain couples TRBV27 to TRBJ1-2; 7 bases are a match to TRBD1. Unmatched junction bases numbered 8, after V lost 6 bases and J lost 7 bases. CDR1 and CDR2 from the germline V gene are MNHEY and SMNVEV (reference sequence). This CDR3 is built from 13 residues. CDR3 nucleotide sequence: TGTGCCAGCAGAACAGGGGTCCGCGGTGGCTACACCTTC. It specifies CASRTGVRGGYTF.

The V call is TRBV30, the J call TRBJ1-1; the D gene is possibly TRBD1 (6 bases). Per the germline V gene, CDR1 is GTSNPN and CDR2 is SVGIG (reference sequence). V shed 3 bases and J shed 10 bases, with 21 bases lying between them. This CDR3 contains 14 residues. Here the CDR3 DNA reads TGTGCCTGGAGCAGGGGACCGCCGGGGCTTCTAGCTTTCTTT. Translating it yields CAWSRGPPGLLAFF.

CDR3 coding DNA: TGCGCCAGCAGTGAGACAGGGCTCTACGAGCAGTACTTC. As protein: CASSETGLYEQYF. The chain employs TRBV10-1 and TRBJ2-7, with D maybe TRBD1 (6 bases). Germline assignment: CDR1 WNHNN and CDR2 SYGVQD (reference sequence). The CDR3 spans 13 residues. Trimming took 2 bases from V and 3 from J, leaving 8 bases between them.

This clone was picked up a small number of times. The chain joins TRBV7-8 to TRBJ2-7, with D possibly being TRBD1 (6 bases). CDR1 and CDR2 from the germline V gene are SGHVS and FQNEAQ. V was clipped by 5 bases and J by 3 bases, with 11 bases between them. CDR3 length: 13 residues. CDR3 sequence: CASSRAGVYEQYF. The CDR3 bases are TGTGCCAGCAGCCGGGCAGGGGTCTACGAGCAGTACTTC.

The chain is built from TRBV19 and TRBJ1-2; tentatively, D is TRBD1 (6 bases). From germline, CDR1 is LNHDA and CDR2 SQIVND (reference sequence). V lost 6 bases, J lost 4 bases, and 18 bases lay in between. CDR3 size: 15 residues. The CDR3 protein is CASRPPDSQTYGYTF. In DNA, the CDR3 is TGTGCCAGTAGACCGCCGGACAGTCAAACCTATGGCTACACCTTC.

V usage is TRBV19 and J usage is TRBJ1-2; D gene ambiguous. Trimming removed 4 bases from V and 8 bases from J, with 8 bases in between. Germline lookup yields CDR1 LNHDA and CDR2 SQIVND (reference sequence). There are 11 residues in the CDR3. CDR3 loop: CASSKRMGYTF. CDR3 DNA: TGTGCCAGTAGTAAAAGGATGGGCTACACCTTC.

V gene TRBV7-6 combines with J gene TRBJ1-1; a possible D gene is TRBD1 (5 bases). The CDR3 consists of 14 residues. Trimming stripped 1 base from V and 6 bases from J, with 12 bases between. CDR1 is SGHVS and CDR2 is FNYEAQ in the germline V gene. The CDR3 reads CASSLEGRGPEAFF. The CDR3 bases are TGTGCCAGCAGCTTAGAGGGAAGGGGCCCTGAAGCTTTCTTT.

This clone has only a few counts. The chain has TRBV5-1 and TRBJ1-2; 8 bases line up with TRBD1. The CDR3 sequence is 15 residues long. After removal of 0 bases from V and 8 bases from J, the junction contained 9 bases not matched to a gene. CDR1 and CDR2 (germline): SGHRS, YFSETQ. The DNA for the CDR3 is TGCGCCAGCAGCTTGGTCGGACAGGGTGGTGAGGGCTACACCTTC. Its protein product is CASSLVGQGGEGYTF.

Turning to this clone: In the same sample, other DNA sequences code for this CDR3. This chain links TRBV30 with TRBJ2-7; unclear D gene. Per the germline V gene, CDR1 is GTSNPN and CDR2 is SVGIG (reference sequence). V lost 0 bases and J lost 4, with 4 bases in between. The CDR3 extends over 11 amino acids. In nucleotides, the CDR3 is TGTGCCTGGAGTGTACAATACGAGCAGTACTTC. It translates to CAWSVQYEQYF.